This TCR beta chain was documented in a study of T-cell reconstitution after alpha-beta-depleted transplantation in children. Preparing the TCRbeta library involved the use of unique molecular identifiers. MiXCR was run by TCRdb on the PCR reads, yielding one entry per CDR3 protein. The sample comprises hundreds of thousands of distinct CDR3 sequences, around 13% of which are singletons, and 0.79% rests with the top ten. The CDR3 loop spans 14 amino acids. Per germline, CDR1 DFQATT and CDR2 SNEGSKA (reference sequence). J was trimmed by 8 bases and V by 5 bases; bases with no gene match: 11. The study's findings and limits: Reportedly, alpha-beta T cells present about two months post-transplant originated from several hundred expanded clones of graft origin. At one year after transplant, newly produced T cells mostly accounted for T-cell counts and diversity.

As concerns this clonotype: Antigen: not known.

This chain joins TRBV20-1 and TRBJ2-1; 8 bases map to TRBD2. This TCR came from a girl aged 2 to 10 with congenital amegakaryocytic thrombocytopenia, due to receive a stem cell transplant. Specimen: PBMCs, collected before TCRalphabeta/CD19-depleted stem cell transplant. The CDR3 protein is CSAVKRETGDEQFF. CDR3 DNA sequence: TGCAGTGCTGTCAAGCGGGAGACGGGCGATGAGCAGTTCTTC.